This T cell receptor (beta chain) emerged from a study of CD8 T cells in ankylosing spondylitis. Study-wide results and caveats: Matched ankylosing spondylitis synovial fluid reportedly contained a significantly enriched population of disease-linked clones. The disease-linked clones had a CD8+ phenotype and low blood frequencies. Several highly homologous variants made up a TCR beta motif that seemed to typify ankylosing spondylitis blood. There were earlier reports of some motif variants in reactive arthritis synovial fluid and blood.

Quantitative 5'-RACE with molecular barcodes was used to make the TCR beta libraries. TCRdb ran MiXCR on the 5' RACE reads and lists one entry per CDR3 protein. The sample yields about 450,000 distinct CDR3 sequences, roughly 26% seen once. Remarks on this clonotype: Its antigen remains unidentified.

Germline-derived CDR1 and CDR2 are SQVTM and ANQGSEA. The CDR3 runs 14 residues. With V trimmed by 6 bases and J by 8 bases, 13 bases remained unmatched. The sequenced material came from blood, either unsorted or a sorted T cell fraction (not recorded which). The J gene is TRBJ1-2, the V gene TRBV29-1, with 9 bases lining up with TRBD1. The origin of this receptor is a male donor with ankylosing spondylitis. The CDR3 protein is CSVLNTTGGRGYTF. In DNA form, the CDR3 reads TGCAGCGTCCTTAACACCACAGGGGGCCGCGGCTACACCTTC.